The 2 T cell receptor beta chains in this list originate from one sample, sequenced in a study of shared clonotypes between healthy human individuals. Generated by immunoSEQ multiplex PCR, the TCRdb table keeps only in-frame clones and is missing some. Seen here are under 650,000 clones, around 96% observed once, and the top ten hold about 0.054%. Material for sequencing was naive CD4+ T cells sorted from blood. Subset noted: CD45RA+ positively selected. All receptors derive from a woman aged 25-40 years in good health.

The V call is TRBV11-3, the J call TRBJ2-5, with 10 bases identical to TRBD2. The J call is in doubt because the DNA end fits TRBJ2-7 better. The CDR3 is made up of 15 amino acids. CDR1 and CDR2 (germline): SGHNT, YENEEA. Here the CDR3 reads CASSSGLAESYEQYF. The CDR3 DNA reads as TGTGCCAGCAGCTCCGGACTAGCGGAGTCCTACGAGCAGTACTTC.

The chain has TRBV7-6 and TRBJ2-5; 9 positions match TRBD1. Germline V gives CDR1 SGHVS, CDR2 FNYEAQ. This CDR3 region has 17 residues. With V trimmed by 5 bases and J by 5 bases, 15 bases remained unmatched. The chain's CDR3 is CASSAGVTGTGRETQYF. CDR3 DNA sequence: TGTGCCAGCAGCGCCGGAGTTACCGGGACAGGGCGGGAGACCCAGTACTTC.